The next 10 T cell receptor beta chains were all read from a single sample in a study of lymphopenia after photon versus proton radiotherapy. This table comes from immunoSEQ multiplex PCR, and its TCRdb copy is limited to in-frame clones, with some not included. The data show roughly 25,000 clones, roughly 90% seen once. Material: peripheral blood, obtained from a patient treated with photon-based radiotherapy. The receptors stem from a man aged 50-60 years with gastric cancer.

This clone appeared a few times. The CDR3 reads CASRSPSGTGGNQPQHF. CDR3 DNA: TGTGCCAGCAGGTCACCATCCGGCACAGGGGGTAATCAGCCCCAGCATTTT. The rearrangement joins TRBV28 to TRBJ1-5; 8 bases fit TRBD1. Germline V gene sequence: CDR1 MDHEN, CDR2 SYDVKM. The CDR3 extends over 17 amino acids. V dropped 6 bases and J dropped 4; count of bases not matched to a gene: 14.

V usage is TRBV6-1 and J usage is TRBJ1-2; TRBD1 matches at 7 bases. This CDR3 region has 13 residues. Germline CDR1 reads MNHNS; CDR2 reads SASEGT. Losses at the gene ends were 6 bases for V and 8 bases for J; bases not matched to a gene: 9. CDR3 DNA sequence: TGTGCCAGCAGCTCAGACAGGGTGAAAGGCTACACCTTC. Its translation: CASSSDRVKGYTF.

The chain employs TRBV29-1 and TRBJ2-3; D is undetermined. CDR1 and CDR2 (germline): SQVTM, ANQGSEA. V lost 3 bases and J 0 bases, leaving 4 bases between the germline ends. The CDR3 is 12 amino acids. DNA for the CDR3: TGCAGCGTTGAGTCCAGCACAGATACGCAGTATTTT. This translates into CSVESSTDTQYF.

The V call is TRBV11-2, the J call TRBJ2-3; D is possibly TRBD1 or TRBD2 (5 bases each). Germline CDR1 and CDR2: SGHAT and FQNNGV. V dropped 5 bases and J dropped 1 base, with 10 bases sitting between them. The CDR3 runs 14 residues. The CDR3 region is CASSSGQGTDTQYF. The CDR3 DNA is TGTGCCAGCAGCAGCGGACAAGGCACAGATACGCAGTATTTT.

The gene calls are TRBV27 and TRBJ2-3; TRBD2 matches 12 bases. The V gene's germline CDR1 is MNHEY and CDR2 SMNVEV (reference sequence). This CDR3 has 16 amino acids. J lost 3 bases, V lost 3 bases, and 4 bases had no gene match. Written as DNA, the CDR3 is TGTGCCAGCAGTTTCCTCACTAGCGGGGGGACAGATACGCAGTATTTT. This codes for CASSFLTSGGTDTQYF.

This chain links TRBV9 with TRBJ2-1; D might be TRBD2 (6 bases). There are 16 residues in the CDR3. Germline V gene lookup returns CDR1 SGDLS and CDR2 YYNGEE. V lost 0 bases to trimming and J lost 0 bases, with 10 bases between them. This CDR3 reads CASSVATSRSYNEQFF. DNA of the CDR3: TGTGCCAGCAGCGTAGCTACTAGCCGCTCCTACAATGAGCAGTTCTTC.

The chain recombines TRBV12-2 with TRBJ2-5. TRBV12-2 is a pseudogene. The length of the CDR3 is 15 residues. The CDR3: CASRLEDGGGETQYF. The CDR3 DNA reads TGTGCAAGTCGCTTAGAGGACGGTGGGGGAGAGACCCAGTACTTC.

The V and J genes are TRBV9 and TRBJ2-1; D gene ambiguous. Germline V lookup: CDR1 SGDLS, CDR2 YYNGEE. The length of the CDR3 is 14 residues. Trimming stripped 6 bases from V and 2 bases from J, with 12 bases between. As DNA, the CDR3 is TGTGCCAGCACCATGGGGTTAACCTACAATGAGCAGTTCTTC. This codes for CASTMGLTYNEQFF.

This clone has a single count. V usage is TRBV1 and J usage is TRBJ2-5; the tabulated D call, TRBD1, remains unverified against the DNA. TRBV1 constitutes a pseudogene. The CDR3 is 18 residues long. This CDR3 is CTSSQDFKADREQETQYF. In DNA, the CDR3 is TGCACCAGCAGCCAAGATTTCAAGGCGGACAGGGAACAAGAGACCCAGTACTTC.

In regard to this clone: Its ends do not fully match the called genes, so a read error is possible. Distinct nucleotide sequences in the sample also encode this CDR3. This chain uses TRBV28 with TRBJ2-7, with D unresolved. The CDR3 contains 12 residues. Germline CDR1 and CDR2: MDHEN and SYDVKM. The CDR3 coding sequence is TGCGCCAGCAGCCAGCCATGGTACGAGCAGTACTTC. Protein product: CASSQPWYEQYF.